The clone carrying this TCR beta chain was seen more than once but under ten times. These data are taken from a study of neurological immune-mediated disorders. In TCRdb, the 5' RACE reads were re-called with MiXCR into one record per CDR3 protein. The sample records fewer than 75,000 distinct CDR3 sequences, 3.5% to 5.5% being singletons. The CDR3 contains 16 residues. The germline V gene has CDR1 SGHRS and CDR2 YFSETQ. Trimming left V 1 base short and J 0 bases short, with 8 bases between. The TCR comes from a man aged 30 to 45 with multiple sclerosis. Specimen: PBMCs. This chain joins TRBV5-1 and TRBJ2-6; D call uncertain. Here the CDR3 reads CASSLSVSSGANVLTF. The DNA of the CDR3 is TGCGCCAGCAGCTTGTCGGTAAGCTCTGGGGCCAACGTCCTGACTTTC. The variable domain in full, completed from reference TRBV5-1 and TRBJ2-6, reads KAGVTQTPRYLIKTRGQQVTLSCSPISGHRSVSWYQQTPGQGLQFLFEYFSETQRNKGNFPGRFSGRQFSNSRSEMNVSTLELGDSALYLCASSLSVSSGANVLTFGAGSRLTVL.